Below are 32 T cell receptor beta chains sequenced from a single sample in a study of T cells in Graves' hyperthyroidism and ophthalmopathy. RNA transcripts served as the template for amplifying TCR beta CDR3 regions. The HTBI primer set was used in a first-round RT-PCR of the TCR CDR3. TCRdb redid the calling of the multiplex PCR reads with MiXCR, one entry per CDR3 protein. The table shows roughly 570,000 distinct CDR3 sequences, with roughly 50% occurring only once. Source material: peripheral blood or thyroid tissue (not recorded which). The receptor source for this set is a woman between 18 and 29 years old with Graves' hyperthyroidism.

The rearrangement joins TRBV2 to TRBJ2-7; the match to TRBD2 covers 8 bases. V gave up 11 bases and J gave up 2 bases; unmatched junction bases: 14. Germline V gives CDR1 SNHLY, CDR2 FYNNEI. This CDR3 contains 15 residues. The CDR3 here is CAFQLPGTRTYEQYF. CDR3 DNA: TGTGCCTTCCAGCTACCCGGGACTAGGACCTACGAGCAGTACTTC.

As to this clonotype: Because it lacks the conserved phenylalanine or tryptophan at the end, this CDR3 is likely a read error. It is unclear where the CDR3 begins or ends on the DNA, so no DNA is shown, and the CDR3 is as TCRdb lists it. J is TRBJ2-2 and V is TRBV24-1; TRBD2 reflects the table's D call only, with no check against the DNA. CDR1 and CDR2 (germline): KGHDR, SFDVKD. The CDR3 is 9 amino acids in total, end residues counted. The CDR3 here is CATSDTAGV.

This clonotype was observed a single time. This chain links TRBV15 with TRBJ1-4; TRBD1 is a possible D gene (5 bases). Trimming shortened V by 11 bases and J by 4 bases, and 17 bases separated the two germline ends. The CDR3 has 14 amino acids. In germline, CDR1 is LNHNV, CDR2 YYDKDF (reference sequence). DNA of the CDR3: TGTGCCGAAGTTGGGCAGGGAGATAATGAAAAACTGTTTTTT. Its protein product is CAEVGQGDNEKLFF.

The V and J genes are TRBV9 and TRBJ2-2; TRBD2 matches 7 bases. The CDR3 extends over 13 amino acids. CDR1 and CDR2 (germline): SGDLS, YYNGEE. Germline trimming cut 7 bases from V and 1 base from J; bases unmatched to any gene: 1. The CDR3 region has the DNA TGTGCCAGCGCGGGGGAGAACACCGGGGAGCTGTTTTTT. This codes for CASAGENTGELFF.

This clonotype occurred many times. The chain is built from TRBV10-3 and TRBJ2-7, with 11 bases that match TRBD2. Germline assignment: CDR1 ENHRY and CDR2 SYGVKD. The CDR3 has 15 amino acids. Trimming took 8 bases from V and 1 from J; bases not matched to a gene: 7. CDR3 DNA: TGTGCCATCTCCCTAGCGGGAGGACCGTCCTACGAGCAGTACTTC. Its protein is CAISLAGGPSYEQYF.

V gene TRBV15 combines with J gene TRBJ1-4, with a tentative D call TRBD1 (5 bases). The V end lost 3 bases, the J end lost 3 bases, and 8 bases lay between the germline ends. The CDR3 runs to 14 residues. Per germline, CDR1 LNHNV and CDR2 YYDKDF (reference sequence). This CDR3 reads CATSSGGSNEKLFF. CDR3 DNA: TGTGCCACCAGCAGTGGGGGGTCTAATGAAAAACTGTTTTTT.

This clonotype appeared many times. CDR3 sequence (DNA): TGTGCCAGCAGCGACCGGGACAGGAATCCTTCCCTGAACACTGAAGCTTTCTTT. It yields the protein CASSDRDRNPSLNTEAFF. V and J are TRBV9 and TRBJ1-1; 8 bases fit TRBD1. V lost 3 bases and J lost 0; bases outside the gene matches: 13. This CDR3 is built from 18 residues. Germline V gives CDR1 SGDLS, CDR2 YYNGEE.

There are a few counts of this clonotype. This rearrangement joins TRBV5-4 to TRBJ1-3, with TRBD1 matching over 7 bases. The J segment lost 0 bases and the V segment lost 0 bases, leaving 6 bases of the junction unmatched. CDR1 and CDR2 (germline): SGHNT, YYREEE (reference sequence). CDR3 size: 17 residues. CDR3 loop: CASSLGDSLGSGNTIYF. For the CDR3, the DNA is TGTGCCAGCAGCTTGGGGGACAGCCTAGGCTCTGGAAACACCATATATTTT.

In this sample, this clonotype turned up many times. At one of its ends the junction is not consistent with the germline gene, which may arise from a read error. The genes are TRBV7-2 and TRBJ1-6; D is undetermined. Germline V lookup: CDR1 SGHTA, CDR2 FQGNSA. CDR3 length: 14 residues. Written as DNA, the CDR3 is TGCGCCAGCAGCTTGGAAGCCGGGAATTCACCCCTCCACTTT. Its translation is CASSLEAGNSPLHF.

The sample holds a few counts of this clonotype. This chain links TRBV2 with TRBJ2-7; 7 bases are shared with TRBD2. With the DNA end fitting TRBJ2-1 better, the J assignment may be wrong. Germline loops: CDR1 SNHLY, CDR2 FYNNEI. CDR3 length equals 11 residues. The CDR3 coding sequence is TGTGCCAGCAAGGGAGGGAATGAGCAGTTCTTC. Translation gives CASKGGNEQFF.

At least ten counts were recorded for this clonotype. V and J are TRBV29-1 and TRBJ2-6; a possible D gene is TRBD2 (5 bases). Germline CDR1 and CDR2: SQVTM and ANQGSEA. This CDR3 has 14 amino acids. V was clipped by 4 bases and J by 2 bases, with 9 bases between them. This chain's CDR3 is CSVGGGPGANVLTF. CDR3 nucleotide sequence: TGCAGCGTTGGTGGAGGACCTGGGGCCAACGTCCTGACTTTC.

The chain carries TRBV29-1 and TRBJ1-1, with 7 bases that match TRBD1. CDR1 is SQVTM and CDR2 is ANQGSEA in the germline V gene. This CDR3 is 14 amino acids long. Trimming took 7 bases from V and 0 from J; bases not matched to a gene: 8. DNA of the CDR3: TGCAGCGCCAGTCGACAGGGTATGAACACTGAAGCTTTCTTT. Its translation is CSASRQGMNTEAFF.

This sequence joins TRBV20-1 and TRBJ1-4; a weak D match, TRBD1 (6 bases). The germline V and J ends were trimmed by 6 bases and 7 bases, with 18 bases remaining between them. CDR1 is DFQATT and CDR2 is SNEGSKA in the germline V gene (reference sequence). The CDR3 has 14 amino acids. The CDR3 sequence: CSASSYSGVEKLFF. The DNA for the CDR3 is TGCAGTGCCAGCAGTTACTCAGGGGTTGAAAAACTGTTTTTT.

There are many counts of this clonotype. The J gene is TRBJ1-4, the V gene TRBV7-6; 10 bases line up with TRBD1. Germline V gives CDR1 SGHVS, CDR2 FNYEAQ. This CDR3 comprises 14 residues. Trimming took 4 bases from V and 7 from J; bases not matched to a gene: 3. In nucleotides, the CDR3 is TGTGCCAGCAGCTCGGACAGGGGGGCTGAAAAACTGTTTTTT. It specifies CASSSDRGAEKLFF.

This clonotype has ten or more counts. V and J are TRBV4-1 and TRBJ2-5; 9 bases line up with TRBD2. The CDR3 spans 15 residues. After removal of 6 bases from V and 3 bases from J, the junction contained 8 bases not matched to a gene. CDR1 is MGHRA, CDR2 YSYEKL, per germline. The CDR3 DNA follows: TGCGCCAGCAGTAAACTGGGACTAGCAAAAGAGACCCAGTACTTC. Translating it yields CASSKLGLAKETQYF.

This sequence joins TRBV5-1 and TRBJ2-1, with a possible D match to TRBD2 (6 bases). V gave up 1 base and J gave up 7 bases, with 9 bases separating them. Per germline, CDR1 SGHRS and CDR2 YFSETQ. This CDR3 has 13 amino acids. DNA for the CDR3: TGCGCCAGCAGCTTGCTGGGACTGAATGAGCAGTTCTTC. This encodes CASSLLGLNEQFF. Full variable domain (missing parts from reference TRBV5-1 and TRBJ2-1): KAGVTQTPRYLIKTRGQQVTLSCSPISGHRSVSWYQQTPGQGLQFLFEYFSETQRNKGNFPGRFSGRQFSNSRSEMNVSTLELGDSALYLCASSLLGLNEQFFGPGTRLTVL.

This clonotype was detected ten times or more. The CDR3 spells CASSLAGTGGTEAFF. CDR3 DNA sequence: TGCGCCAGCAGCTTGGCCGGGACAGGGGGGACTGAAGCTTTCTTT. The chain joins TRBV5-1 to TRBJ1-1; 11 bases are a match to TRBD1. There are 15 residues in the CDR3. Germline values: CDR1 SGHRS, CDR2 YFSETQ. With 0 bases clipped from V and 5 bases from J, the junction kept 3 bases outside the gene matches.

This clonotype was counted ten times or more. This sequence joins TRBV11-3 and TRBJ1-1; D is possibly TRBD1 (6 bases). The CDR3 length is 16 residues. V lost 3 bases, J lost 1 base, and 15 bases lay in between. Germline V gene sequence: CDR1 SGHNT, CDR2 YENEEA. As DNA, the CDR3 is TGTGCCAGCAGCTTCCCCCCCCAGGGACAGAACACTGAAGCTTTCTTT. Amino acids: CASSFPPQGQNTEAFF. Full variable domain (outside the CDR3, taken from reference TRBV11-3 and TRBJ1-1): EAGVVQSPRYKIIEKKQPVAFWCNPISGHNTLYWYLQNLGQGPELLIRYENEEAVDDSQLPKDRFSAERLKGVDSTLKIQPAELGDSAVYLCASSFPPQGQNTEAFFGQGTRLTVV.

This clonotype has ten or more counts. This chain joins TRBV29-1 and TRBJ2-5, with TRBD2 as a possible D gene (6 bases). The CDR3 length is 14 residues. Germline V CDR1 and CDR2: SQVTM, ANQGSEA. Between the trimmed V and J ends, which lost 4 bases and 3 bases, there was a span of 15 bases. CDR3 DNA: TGCAGCGTTGGGGGACTCCTAAGAAAAGAGACCCAGTACTTC. As protein: CSVGGLLRKETQYF.

This clonotype has ten or more counts. The CDR3 DNA follows: TGCGCCAGCAGCTTGTCGCAGGGAAAGAGCTACACCTTC. Its protein product is CASSLSQGKSYTF. This chain joins TRBV5-1 and TRBJ1-2; weak D call: TRBD1 (5 bases). Trimming left V 1 base short and J 9 bases short, with 13 bases between. This CDR3 spans 13 amino acids. Germline CDR1 SGHRS, CDR2 YFSETQ.

This clonotype has just a few counts. The chain uses TRBV12-3 or TRBV12-4 and TRBJ1-2; D remains ambiguous. The CDR3 spans 15 residues. V lost 1 base and J 0 bases, leaving 9 bases between the germline ends. CDR3 DNA: TGTGCCAGCAGTTTAGGCAGCCTATCTAACTATGGCTACACCTTC. Residues: CASSLGSLSNYGYTF.

The genes are TRBV6-5 and TRBJ2-2, with TRBD2 matching over 8 bases. The CDR3 is made up of 16 amino acids. From germline, CDR1 is MNHEY and CDR2 SVGAGI. With V trimmed by 7 bases and J by 1 base, 8 bases remained unmatched. The CDR3 reads CASTRWAGGNTGELFF. The CDR3 DNA reads as TGTGCCAGCACACGATGGGCGGGAGGGAACACCGGGGAGCTGTTTTTT.

The rearrangement joins TRBV7-6 to TRBJ2-7, with D unresolved. The CDR3 contains 12 residues. Germline V lookup: CDR1 SGHVS, CDR2 FNYEAQ. The germline V and J ends were trimmed by 4 bases and 7 bases, with 11 bases remaining between them. CDR3 nucleotides: TGTGCCAGCAGCTCGGACGAGAATGAGCAGTACTTC. Encoded protein: CASSSDENEQYF.

This clonotype was seen at least ten times. This rearrangement joins TRBV18 to TRBJ2-7, with D perhaps TRBD1 or TRBD2 (5 bases each). Trimming stripped 2 bases from V and 9 bases from J, with 8 bases between. The CDR3 extends over 11 amino acids. Germline CDR1 KGHSH, CDR2 LQKENI. The CDR3 reads CASSPSGTQYF. The DNA for the CDR3 is TGTGCCAGCTCACCATCGGGGACGCAGTACTTC.

This clonotype was seen a single time. The chain joins TRBV20-1 to TRBJ1-5, with D possibly TRBD1 on 5 matching bases. The CDR3 length is 14 residues. Trimming took 0 bases from V and 2 from J, leaving 8 bases between them. Germline-derived CDR1 and CDR2 are DFQATT and SNEGSKA (reference sequence). CDR3 bases: TGCAGTGCTAGAGACTTACAGGGCAATCAGCCCCAGCATTTT. This translates into CSARDLQGNQPQHF.

This clonotype was seen ten or more times. V is TRBV6-5 and J is TRBJ1-2, with TRBD1 matching 11 bases. In germline, CDR1 is MNHEY, CDR2 SVGAGI. The junction had 5 bases not matched to a gene; V was cut back by 6 bases and J by 8 bases. The CDR3 has 13 residues. The CDR3 loop is CASRGQGARGYTF. The CDR3 nucleotides are TGTGCCAGCAGAGGACAGGGGGCAAGGGGCTACACCTTC.

This clonotype came up many times. This sequence joins TRBV25-1 and TRBJ1-4, with 8 bases matching TRBD1. The CDR3 runs 16 residues. CDR1 and CDR2 (germline): MGHDK, SYGVNS. V gave up 3 bases and J gave up 12 bases; unmatched junction bases: 15. In nucleotides, the CDR3 is TGTGCCAGCAGTGACCCGTCCATTCCTAACAGGGGGGAACTGTTTTTT. Protein: CASSDPSIPNRGELFF.

This clonotype showed up just a few times. V is TRBV6-2 or TRBV6-3 and J is TRBJ2-7; D is perhaps TRBD1 (5 bases). Germline CDR1 and CDR2: MNHEY and SVGEGT. The V gene lost 5 bases and the J gene lost 1 base, with 12 bases spanning the gap. The length of the CDR3 is 14 residues. The CDR3 is CASSQGSLSYEQYF. CDR3 DNA: TGTGCCAGCAGTCAGGGCAGCCTTTCCTACGAGCAGTACTTC.

This clonotype occurred many times. The chain is built from TRBV7-9 and TRBJ1-2; no clear D. Germline-derived CDR1 and CDR2 are SEHNR and FQNEAQ (reference sequence). The CDR3 contains 16 residues. The ends were cut back, 4 bases at V and 4 bases at J, with 19 bases in the middle. CDR3 sequence: CASSSTPSVAGYGYTF. CDR3 nucleotide sequence: TGTGCCAGCAGCTCAACTCCCAGTGTGGCGGGCTATGGCTACACCTTC.

This clonotype came up many times. The chain employs TRBV2 and TRBJ1-5; 9 bases match TRBD1. CDR3 length: 14 amino acids. The germline V gene encodes CDR1 SNHLY and CDR2 FYNNEI. Trimming took 6 bases from V and 5 from J; bases not matched to a gene: 5. The CDR3 loop reads CASRTGTGHQPQHF. Here the CDR3 DNA reads TGTGCCAGCAGGACTGGGACAGGGCATCAGCCCCAGCATTTT.

The chain employs TRBV9 and TRBJ2-2, with 7 bases aligning to TRBD2. J was trimmed by 7 bases and V by 4 bases; bases with no gene match: 1. The CDR3 contains 12 residues. Germline lookup yields CDR1 SGDLS and CDR2 YYNGEE. For the CDR3, the DNA is TGTGCCAGCAGCAGCGGGGTCGGGGAGCTGTTTTTT. Encoded protein: CASSSGVGELFF.

V is TRBV7-9 and J is TRBJ1-5; D gene unclear. CDR3 size: 16 residues. Germline-derived CDR1 and CDR2 are SEHNR and FQNEAQ (reference sequence). V dropped 1 base and J dropped 4 bases, with 14 bases sitting between them. The DNA for the CDR3 is TGTGCCAGCAGCTTAGACGCCTTTGGTGGAAATCAGCCCCAGCATTTT. Translating gives CASSLDAFGGNQPQHF. Full variable domain (remainder filled in from reference TRBV7-9 and TRBJ1-5): DTGVSQNPRHKITKRGQNVTFRCDPISEHNRLYWYRQTLGQGPEFLTYFQNEAQLEKSRLLSDRFSAERPKGSFSTLEIQRTEQGDSAMYLCASSLDAFGGNQPQHFGDGTRLSIL.